This section outlines one T cell receptor (beta chain) sequence together with its context. Assay used: immunoSEQ multiplex PCR; TCRdb lists only in-frame clones, some missing. Of fewer than 55,000 clones listed, about 83% are singletons. The data were taken from a study of blood T cell repertoires in COVID-19. There are 16 residues in the CDR3. The junction had 8 bases not matched to a gene; V was cut back by 3 bases and J by 4 bases. Looked up from germline, CDR1 is LNHDA and CDR2 is SQIVND (reference sequence). The chain recombines TRBV19 with TRBJ2-5, with TRBD1 matching 10 bases. This TCR was sampled from an older woman with acute or convalescent COVID-19. Material for sequencing was peripheral blood. CDR3 in DNA: TGTGCCAGTAGTATCCGCCCGACAGGGGGCGTAGAGACCCAGTACTTC. Amino acid sequence: CASSIRPTGGVETQYF. Together with reference TRBV19 and TRBJ2-5, the CDR3 gives the full variable domain: DGGITQSPKYLFRKEGQNVTLSCEQNLNHDAMYWYRQDPGQGLRLIYYSQIVNDFQKGDIAEGYSVSREKKESFPLTVTSAQKNPTAFYLCASSIRPTGGVETQYFGPGTRLLVL.